Below are 26 T cell receptor beta chains sequenced from a single sample in a study of shared clonotypes between healthy human individuals. TCRdb's copy holds only in-frame clones and misses some; the assay was immunoSEQ multiplex PCR. The sample includes over a million clones, 96% of them seen just once. Sequencing input: naive CD4+ T cells sorted from blood. The subset here: CD45RA+ positively selected. These receptors were collected from a man aged 30 to 45 in good health.

This clone appeared once. V is TRBV5-6 and J is TRBJ1-4, with D possibly TRBD1 on 6 matching bases. Trimming shortened V by 4 bases and J by 5 bases, and 15 bases separated the two germline ends. CDR3 length equals 15 residues. Germline assignment: CDR1 SGHDT and CDR2 YYEEEE. The CDR3, as DNA: TGTGCCAGCAGCGTCCGGGACACCCTAAATGAAAAACTGTTTTTT. This sequence encodes CASSVRDTLNEKLFF.

This clone was seen only once. The rearrangement joins TRBV6-4 to TRBJ2-2; possible D gene TRBD2, 5 bases. V was clipped by 0 bases and J by 5 bases, with 7 bases between them. The CDR3 runs to 14 residues. Germline lookup yields CDR1 MRHNA and CDR2 SNTAGT. CDR3 DNA: TGTGCCAGCAGTGACTCTTGGAGGACCGGGGAGCTGTTTTTT. The encoded protein is CASSDSWRTGELFF.

This chain connects TRBV5-4 to TRBJ2-1; D is uncertain. Between the trimmed V and J ends, which lost 0 bases and 9 bases, there was a span of 10 bases. The germline V gene encodes CDR1 SGHNT and CDR2 YYREEE (reference sequence). CDR3 length: 13 amino acids. The CDR3 region has the DNA TGTGCCAGCAGCTTGGACGCTGTTGGTGAGCAGTTCTTC. Amino acid sequence: CASSLDAVGEQFF.

CDR3 nucleotides: TGTGCCAGCAGTTACGCACTAAGCGGTGAAAAACTGTTTTTT. Amino acid sequence: CASSYALSGEKLFF. This chain links TRBV6-5 with TRBJ1-4; D is undetermined. This CDR3 region has 14 residues. The ends were cut back, 2 bases at V and 7 bases at J, with 11 bases in the middle. The germline V gene has CDR1 MNHEY and CDR2 SVGAGI.

The CDR3 reads CASSALPRGPKTQYF. CDR3 DNA sequence: TGTGCCAGCAGCGCACTCCCCCGGGGGCCAAAGACCCAGTACTTC. The rearrangement joins TRBV9 to TRBJ2-5; D is perhaps TRBD1 or TRBD2 (6 bases each). CDR3 length: 15 residues. Germline V lookup: CDR1 SGDLS, CDR2 YYNGEE. Trimming took 3 bases from V and 6 from J, leaving 18 bases between them.

The rearrangement links TRBV5-6 to TRBJ2-1; D may be TRBD2 (7 bases). V was pared by 3 bases and J by 7 bases, with 14 bases between. Germline loops: CDR1 SGHDT, CDR2 YYEEEE. The CDR3 has 14 residues. The CDR3 loop reads CASSSQKGGNEQFF. The CDR3, as DNA: TGTGCCAGCAGCTCCCAAAAGGGGGGGAATGAGCAGTTCTTC.

The chain links TRBV25-1 to TRBJ1-4; a weak D match, TRBD1 (5 bases). Trimming stripped 7 bases from V and 2 bases from J, with 17 bases between. The CDR3 extends over 16 amino acids. Per the germline V gene, CDR1 is MGHDK and CDR2 is SYGVNS. The CDR3 DNA sequence: TGTGCCAGCACCTCGTCGTGGGGACCCACTAATGAAAAACTGTTTTTT. This gives the protein CASTSSWGPTNEKLFF.

This chain connects TRBV9 to TRBJ2-1, with D unresolved. The CDR3 loop spans 15 amino acids. Germline V lookup: CDR1 SGDLS, CDR2 YYNGEE. V gave up 2 bases and J gave up 0 bases, with 9 bases separating them. Written as DNA, the CDR3 is TGTGCCAGCAGCGTGAATGGTATCTCCTACAATGAGCAGTTCTTC. This sequence encodes CASSVNGISYNEQFF.

The rearrangement links TRBV11-2 to TRBJ2-5; no reliable D call. CDR3 length: 14 residues. Germline V gene lookup returns CDR1 SGHAT and CDR2 FQNNGV. V lost 1 base and J 1 base, leaving 7 bases between the germline ends. CDR3 amino acids: CASSLGLLQETQYF. The CDR3 region has the DNA TGTGCCAGCAGCTTAGGATTACTCCAAGAGACCCAGTACTTC.

The genes are TRBV11-2 and TRBJ2-5; 7 bases fit TRBD1. The germline V gene has CDR1 SGHAT and CDR2 FQNNGV. V lost 5 bases and J lost 1; bases outside the gene matches: 4. The CDR3 covers 14 residues. The CDR3 region is CASSQTGPQETQYF. The CDR3 bases are TGTGCCAGCAGCCAGACAGGGCCCCAAGAGACCCAGTACTTC.

The V gene is TRBV6-5, the J gene TRBJ2-3; no reliable D call. V was cut by 5 bases and J by 0 bases, with 6 bases left in between. From germline, CDR1 is MNHEY and CDR2 SVGAGI. CDR3 length: 13 amino acids. CDR3 region: CASSDRSTDTQYF. The CDR3 DNA is TGTGCCAGCAGTGATCGGAGCACAGATACGCAGTATTTT.

The V and J genes are TRBV6-1 and TRBJ1-6; no clear D gene. The CDR3 covers 15 residues. CDR1 and CDR2 (germline): MNHNS, SASEGT. The V and J ends lost 2 bases and 6 bases respectively, with 11 bases between them. The CDR3 region has the DNA TGTGCCAGCAGTGAAATGGCGGCAGCTAATTCACCCCTCCACTTT. It yields the protein CASSEMAAANSPLHF.

The chain is built from TRBV5-1 and TRBJ2-5; tentatively, D is TRBD2 (6 bases). This CDR3 region has 17 residues. Looked up from germline, CDR1 is SGHRS and CDR2 is YFSETQ. V dropped 6 bases and J dropped 4 bases, with 25 bases sitting between them. The CDR3 bases are TGCGCCAGCACCAACCCACGGCCGGGACTCGCTTTAGAGACCCAGTACTTC. It is translated as CASTNPRPGLALETQYF.

The chain couples TRBV9 to TRBJ1-2, with TRBD1 matching over 9 bases. CDR1 and CDR2 from the germline V gene are SGDLS and YYNGEE. The CDR3 covers 16 residues. V was pared by 4 bases and J by 7 bases, with 14 bases of the junction left unmatched. As DNA, the CDR3 is TGTGCCAGCAGCCCGACCCTCGAGACAGGGGGACTTGGCTACACCTTC. It specifies CASSPTLETGGLGYTF.

The chain has TRBV25-1 and TRBJ1-1, with TRBD1 matching 9 bases. The CDR3 is 14 residues long. Germline CDR1 MGHDK, CDR2 SYGVNS. V dropped 5 bases and J dropped 4; count of bases not matched to a gene: 5. This chain's CDR3 is CASSWGGQGTEAFF. CDR3 in DNA: TGTGCCAGCAGTTGGGGGGGACAGGGCACTGAAGCTTTCTTT.

This clone was seen a single time. This rearrangement joins TRBV5-1 to TRBJ1-4; weak D call: TRBD1 (5 bases). Germline V gene sequence: CDR1 SGHRS, CDR2 YFSETQ. V lost 4 bases, J lost 7 bases, and 17 bases lay in between. The CDR3 sequence is 15 residues long. The CDR3 region has the DNA TGCGCCAGCAGCAGCCGTAGGGGTTTTGGTGAAAAACTGTTTTTT. This translates into CASSSRRGFGEKLFF. Complete variable domain (other parts from reference TRBV5-1 and TRBJ1-4): KAGVTQTPRYLIKTRGQQVTLSCSPISGHRSVSWYQQTPGQGLQFLFEYFSETQRNKGNFPGRFSGRQFSNSRSEMNVSTLELGDSALYLCASSSRRGFGEKLFFGSGTQLSVL.

This chain links TRBV28 with TRBJ2-7; D not certain. V lost 8 bases, J lost 3 bases, and 20 bases lay in between. CDR3 length: 15 amino acids. Per germline, CDR1 MDHEN and CDR2 SYDVKM. The CDR3 DNA reads TGTGCCAGCGTAGGACGGATGGGGATCCTCTACGAGCAGTACTTC. It is translated as CASVGRMGILYEQYF.

This clone was seen only once. The chain carries TRBV30 and TRBJ1-4; maybe TRBD1 (5 bases). V was clipped by 4 bases and J by 3 bases, with 15 bases between them. Germline assignment: CDR1 GTSNPN and CDR2 SVGIG (reference sequence). The CDR3 totals 15 residues. The DNA for the CDR3 is TGTGCCTGGACCCTACACGGAGGGGCTAATGAAAAACTGTTTTTT. Its protein product is CAWTLHGGANEKLFF.

This sequence joins TRBV7-2 and TRBJ2-4, with D perhaps being TRBD1 or TRBD2 (6 bases each). Germline V lookup: CDR1 SGHTA, CDR2 FQGNSA. The V gene lost 5 bases and the J gene lost 5 bases, with 19 bases spanning the gap. This CDR3 spans 16 amino acids. Here the CDR3 reads CASSRTPRGEENIQYF. The CDR3, as DNA: TGTGCCAGCAGCCGAACCCCGAGGGGGGAGGAAAACATTCAGTACTTC.

V and J are TRBV28 and TRBJ2-3; D is uncertain. Germline lookup yields CDR1 MDHEN and CDR2 SYDVKM. There are 12 residues in the CDR3. Trimming took off 5 bases at V and 6 bases at J, with 9 bases between the two ends. CDR3 protein: CASSAPWDTQYF. CDR3 DNA sequence: TGTGCCAGCAGTGCCCCGTGGGATACGCAGTATTTT.

This clone has just a few counts. The V gene is TRBV10-1, the J gene TRBJ2-3, with unresolved D. Trimming took off 11 bases at V and 2 bases at J, with 17 bases between the two ends. This CDR3 has 14 residues. Looked up from germline, CDR1 is WNHNN and CDR2 is SYGVQD (reference sequence). Written as DNA, the CDR3 is TGCGCCGAGCCTGAGGCTGAAGACACAGATACGCAGTATTTT. Translation: CAEPEAEDTDTQYF.

This clone was observed once. This chain uses TRBV28 with TRBJ1-1; D gene unclear. CDR3 length: 13 residues. V lost 5 bases to trimming and J lost 1 base, with 8 bases between them. Germline CDR1 reads MDHEN; CDR2 reads SYDVKM. The CDR3 sequence: CASSPDWNTEAFF. The CDR3 DNA follows: TGTGCCAGCAGTCCCGACTGGAACACTGAAGCTTTCTTT.

The rearrangement links TRBV5-4 to TRBJ2-2; TRBD2 agrees at 7 bases. The V gene's germline CDR1 is SGHNT and CDR2 YYREEE (reference sequence). J lost 4 bases, V lost 0 bases, and 3 bases had no gene match. The CDR3 has 15 residues. CDR3: CASSLGAGVTGELFF. In DNA form, the CDR3 reads TGTGCCAGCAGCTTGGGGGCGGGAGTCACCGGGGAGCTGTTTTTT.

The chain's CDR3 is CASSMGDWIQGSTGELFF. The CDR3 DNA follows: TGTGCCAGTAGTATGGGAGATTGGATACAGGGGAGCACCGGGGAGCTGTTTTTT. The chain is built from TRBV19 and TRBJ2-2; TRBD1 agrees at 7 bases. Germline V gene sequence: CDR1 LNHDA, CDR2 SQIVND (reference sequence). CDR3 length equals 18 residues. The junction had 14 bases not matched to a gene; V was cut back by 3 bases and J by 4 bases.

V gene TRBV6-5 combines with J gene TRBJ2-7; 9 bases fit TRBD1. There are 15 residues in the CDR3. Germline values: CDR1 MNHEY, CDR2 SVGAGI. The V and J ends lost 2 bases and 2 bases, in that order; junction bases with no gene match: 4. The CDR3 bases are TGTGCCAGCAGTTACGGAGGGACAGGGCCCTACGAGCAGTACTTC. Its protein product is CASSYGGTGPYEQYF.

The rearrangement joins TRBV5-1 to TRBJ2-3; D is ambiguous. Per the germline V gene, CDR1 is SGHRS and CDR2 is YFSETQ. Trimming took 2 bases from V and 3 from J, leaving 10 bases between them. The CDR3 has 14 residues. This CDR3 is CASSFQAATDTQYF. DNA for the CDR3: TGCGCCAGCAGCTTCCAGGCTGCGACAGATACGCAGTATTTT. Variable domain in full (rest from reference TRBV5-1 and TRBJ2-3): KAGVTQTPRYLIKTRGQQVTLSCSPISGHRSVSWYQQTPGQGLQFLFEYFSETQRNKGNFPGRFSGRQFSNSRSEMNVSTLELGDSALYLCASSFQAATDTQYFGPGTRLTVL.